This is a list of T cell receptor beta chains from one sample in a study of early T cells in non-severe SARS-CoV-2 infection. TCRdb passed the 5' RACE reads through MiXCR, listing each CDR3 protein once. Of 70,000 or so distinct CDR3 sequences listed, roughly an eighth are singletons. Sample: whole blood. The receptors shown here come from an adult who was a healthcare worker with PCR-confirmed SARS-CoV-2 infection or an uninfected control (not recorded which). CDR3s include the opening cysteine and the closing phenylalanine or tryptophan. D genes are given only for firm matches. Size values are once, few and many counts, or a class for expanded clones, and some rows have none.

clone size,J gene,V gene,D gene,CDR3 protein,CDR3 DNA
few,TRBJ2-5,TRBV12-3/TRBV12-4,TRBD2,CASSYRLAGRETQYF,TGTGCCAGCAGTTACAGACTAGCGGGTAGAGAGACCCAGTACTTC
-,TRBJ2-7,TRBV4-1,TRBD1,CASSQALRQGSYEQYF,TGCGCCAGCAGCCAAGCTCTTAGACAGGGTTCCTACGAGCAGTACTTC
-,TRBJ2-3,TRBV7-3,-,CASSLPGLHRTQYF,TGTGCCAGCAGCTTACCGGGCCTCCATCGTACGCAGTATTTT
few,TRBJ2-2,TRBV7-3,-,CASSPETHTGELFF,TGTGCCAGCAGCCCGGAGACCCACACCGGGGAGCTGTTTTTT
few,TRBJ1-2,TRBV4-3,TRBD1,CASSQAGGGYTF,TGCGCCAGCAGCCAAGCAGGGGGCGGCTACACCTTC
few,TRBJ2-7,TRBV20-1,TRBD2,CSAFGGGKSEQYF,TGCAGTGCCTTTGGGGGGGGAAAAAGCGAGCAGTACTTC
many,TRBJ2-5,TRBV29-1,-,CSVEVVRQETQYF,TGCAGCGTTGAGGTGGTGAGGCAAGAGACCCAGTACTTC
few,TRBJ1-2,TRBV6-4,-,CACLRFRYTF,TGTGCCTGCCTTCGGTTCCGCTACACCTTC
-,TRBJ1-4,TRBV19,-,CASTTTTNEKLFF,TGTGCCAGTACTACTACGACTAATGAAAAACTGTTTTTT
few,TRBJ1-1,TRBV29-1,TRBD1,CSVVTGSSMNTEAFF,TGCAGCGTTGTGACAGGGAGCAGTATGAACACTGAAGCTTTCTTT
many,TRBJ2-5,TRBV12-3/TRBV12-4,-,CASSFKGGAETQYF,TGTGCCAGCAGTTTCAAAGGCGGGGCAGAGACCCAGTACTTC
-,TRBJ2-5,TRBV5-6,TRBD2,CASSLGTRSLETQYF,TGTGCCAGCAGCTTAGGGACTAGAAGCCTGGAGACCCAGTACTTC
many,TRBJ2-3,TRBV9,-,CASSVRPSPSTDTQYF,TGTGCCAGCAGCGTACGGCCTAGCCCTAGCACAGATACGCAGTATTTT
-,TRBJ1-4,TRBV6-6,TRBD1,CASRPDRGREKLFF,TGTGCCAGCAGACCAGACAGGGGGAGGGAAAAACTGTTTTTT
few,TRBJ1-5,TRBV12-3/TRBV12-4,-,CASSLSRQGNQPQHF,TGTGCCAGCAGTTTGAGTCGGCAGGGGAATCAGCCCCAGCATTTT
-,TRBJ2-7,TRBV20-1,-,CSARGQLGVSGEQYF,TGCAGTGCTAGAGGACAGTTGGGGGTTTCTGGCGAGCAGTACTTC
-,TRBJ1-3,TRBV7-9,-,CASGRASGNTIYF,TGTGCCAGCGGGAGAGCCTCTGGAAACACCATATATTTT
many,TRBJ2-1,TRBV5-5,-,CASSLLGYEIDEQFF,TGTGCCAGCAGCTTGCTGGGATATGAGATCGATGAGCAGTTCTTC
few,TRBJ1-4,TRBV5-1,-,CASSMTATNEKLFF,TGCGCCAGCAGCATGACAGCAACTAATGAAAAACTGTTTTTT
-,TRBJ1-2,TRBV4-1,TRBD1,CASSQQFLTGGYGYTF,TGCGCCAGCAGCCAACAGTTTCTAACAGGGGGATATGGCTACACCTTC
few,TRBJ2-2,TRBV7-2,-,CASSSVLGNTGELFF,TGTGCCAGCAGCTCCGTGCTCGGTAACACCGGGGAGCTGTTTTTT
few,TRBJ2-5,TRBV12-3/TRBV12-4,-,CAITLPGIQETQYF,TGTGCCATCACCCTCCCCGGGATTCAAGAGACCCAGTACTTC
many,TRBJ2-3,TRBV6-6,-,CASSYFGGSSTDTQYF,TGTGCCAGCAGTTACTTTGGAGGGAGCAGCACAGATACGCAGTATTTT
-,TRBJ2-7,TRBV2,TRBD1,CASNLQDRANYEQYF,TGTGCCAGCAACCTGCAGGACAGGGCTAACTACGAGCAGTACTTC
-,TRBJ2-3,TRBV28,-,CASSKTPTAGPDTQYF,TGTGCCAGCAGTAAAACACCTACGGCGGGGCCAGATACGCAGTATTTT
few,TRBJ2-3,TRBV2,-,CASSESLAREYF,TGTGCCAGCAGTGAGAGCCTAGCCAGGGAGTATTTT
-,TRBJ2-1,TRBV30,-,CAWRVGRIYNEQFF,TGTGCCTGGAGGGTTGGGCGGATCTACAATGAGCAGTTCTTC